This entry describes one T cell receptor (beta chain). The CDR3 has 14 amino acids. Germline loops: CDR1 MNHEY, CDR2 SVGEGT. This specimen belongs to a study of blood T cells in healthy people across ages. A sample-barcoded 5' primer and a J-beta primer mix were used in a second PCR of roughly 7 to 11 cycles. From the 5' RACE reads, TCRdb called clonotypes with MiXCR, one entry per CDR3 protein. The sample carries hundreds of thousands of distinct CDR3 sequences, roughly 44% recorded once. The chain has TRBV6-2 or TRBV6-3 and TRBJ2-5; possibly TRBD2 for D (6 bases). The J call may be in error: the DNA end matches TRBJ2-7 better. Material: blood. The receptor was isolated from a man aged 55-75 years in good health. The CDR3 coding sequence is TGTGCCAGCAGTTACTCAGGGACTGGCTACGAGCAGTACTTC. Amino acid sequence: CASSYSGTGYEQYF.